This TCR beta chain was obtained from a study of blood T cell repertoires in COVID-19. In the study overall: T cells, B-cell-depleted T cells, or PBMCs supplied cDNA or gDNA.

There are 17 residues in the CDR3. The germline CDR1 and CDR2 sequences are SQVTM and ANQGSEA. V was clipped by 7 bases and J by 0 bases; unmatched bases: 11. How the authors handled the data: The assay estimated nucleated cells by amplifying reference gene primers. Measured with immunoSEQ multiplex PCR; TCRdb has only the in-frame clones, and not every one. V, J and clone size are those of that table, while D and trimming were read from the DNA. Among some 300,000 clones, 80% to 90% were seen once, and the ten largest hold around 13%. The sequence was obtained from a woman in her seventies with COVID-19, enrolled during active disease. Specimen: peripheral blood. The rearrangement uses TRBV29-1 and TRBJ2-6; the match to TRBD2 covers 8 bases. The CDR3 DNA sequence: TGCAGCGCCCAGACTAGGGCGGGGGGCTCTGGGGCCAACGTCCTGACTTTC. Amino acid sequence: CSAQTRAGGSGANVLTF.